This TCR beta chain came from a study of CD8+ T cells in alopecia areata. Study background: People stayed on tofacitinib for 6 to 18 months, then stopped the drug for 6 months.

cDNA serving as the sequencing template came from extracted, reverse transcribed RNA. Produced via immunoSEQ multiplex PCR; TCRdb's table is partial and in-frame only. The sample shows more than 90,000 clones, about two fifths of them seen only once. This clone was counted a few times. Its matching antigen is unknown. Per germline, CDR1 SQVTM and CDR2 ANQGSEA. There are 13 residues in the CDR3. Trimming pared 3 bases from V and 1 base from J, leaving 9 bases between. General study findings and limits: Relative to normal scalp, lesional scalp, especially alopecia totalis/universalis, showed higher clonality.

Sorting from PBMCs produced CD4+ and CD8+ T cells. The clonotype originates from a human donor with alopecia areata. Source material: CD4+ T cells sorted from blood. V gene TRBV29-1 combines with J gene TRBJ1-1, with no clear D. In DNA, the CDR3 is TGCAGCGTTGATTCACAGCAGAACACTGAAGCTTTCTTT. Translation: CSVDSQQNTEAFF.